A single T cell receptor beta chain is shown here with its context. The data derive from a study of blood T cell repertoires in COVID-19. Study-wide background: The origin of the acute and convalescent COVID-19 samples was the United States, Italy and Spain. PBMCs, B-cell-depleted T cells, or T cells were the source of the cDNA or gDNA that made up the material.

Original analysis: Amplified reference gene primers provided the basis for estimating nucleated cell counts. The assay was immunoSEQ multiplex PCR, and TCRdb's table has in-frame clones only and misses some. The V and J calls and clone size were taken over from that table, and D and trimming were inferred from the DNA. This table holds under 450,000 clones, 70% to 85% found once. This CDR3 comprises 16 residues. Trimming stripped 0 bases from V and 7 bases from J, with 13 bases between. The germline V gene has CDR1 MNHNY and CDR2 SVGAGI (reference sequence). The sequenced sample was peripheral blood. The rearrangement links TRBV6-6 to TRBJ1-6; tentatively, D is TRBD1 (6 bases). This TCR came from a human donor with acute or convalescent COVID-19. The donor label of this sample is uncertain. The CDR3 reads CASSYSSGTLNSPLHF. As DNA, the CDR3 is TGTGCCAGCAGTTACTCCTCCGGGACACTGAATTCACCCCTCCACTTT.